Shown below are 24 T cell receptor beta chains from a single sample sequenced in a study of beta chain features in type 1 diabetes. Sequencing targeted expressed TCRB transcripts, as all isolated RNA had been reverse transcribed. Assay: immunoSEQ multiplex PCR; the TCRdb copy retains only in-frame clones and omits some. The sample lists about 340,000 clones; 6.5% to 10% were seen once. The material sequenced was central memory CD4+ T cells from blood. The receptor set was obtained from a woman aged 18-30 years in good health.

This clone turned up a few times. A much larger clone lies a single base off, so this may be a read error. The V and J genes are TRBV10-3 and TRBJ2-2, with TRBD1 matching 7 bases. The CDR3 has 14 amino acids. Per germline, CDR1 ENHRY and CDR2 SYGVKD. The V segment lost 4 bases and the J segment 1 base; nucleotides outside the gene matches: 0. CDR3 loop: CAISGTGNTGELFF. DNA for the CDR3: TGTGCCATCAGTGGGACAGGGAACACCGGGGAGCTGTTTTTT.

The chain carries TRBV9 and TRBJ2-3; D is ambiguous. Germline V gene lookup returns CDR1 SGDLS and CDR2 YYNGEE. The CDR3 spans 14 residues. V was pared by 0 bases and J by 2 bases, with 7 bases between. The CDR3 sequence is CASSVVQNTDTQYF. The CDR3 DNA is TGTGCCAGCAGCGTAGTACAGAACACAGATACGCAGTATTTT.

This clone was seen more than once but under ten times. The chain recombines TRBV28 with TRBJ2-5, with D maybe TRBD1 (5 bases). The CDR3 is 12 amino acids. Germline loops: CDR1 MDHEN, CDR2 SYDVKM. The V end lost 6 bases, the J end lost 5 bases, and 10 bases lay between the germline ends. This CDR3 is CASSLGVETQYF. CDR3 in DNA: TGTGCCAGCAGCTTAGGGGTGGAGACCCAGTACTTC.

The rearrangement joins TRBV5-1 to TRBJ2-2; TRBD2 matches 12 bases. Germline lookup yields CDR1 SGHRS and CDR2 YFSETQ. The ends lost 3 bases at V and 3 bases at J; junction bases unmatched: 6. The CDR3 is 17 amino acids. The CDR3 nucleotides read TGCGCCAGCAGCTCGGGACTAGCGGGTCCCCACACCGGGGAGCTGTTTTTT. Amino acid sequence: CASSSGLAGPHTGELFF.

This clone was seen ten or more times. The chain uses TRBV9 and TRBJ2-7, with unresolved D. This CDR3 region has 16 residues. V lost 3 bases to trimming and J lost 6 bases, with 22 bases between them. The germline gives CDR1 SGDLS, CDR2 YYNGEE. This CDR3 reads CASSAPQETPTPEQYF. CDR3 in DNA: TGTGCCAGCAGCGCCCCACAAGAAACTCCGACACCCGAGCAGTACTTC.

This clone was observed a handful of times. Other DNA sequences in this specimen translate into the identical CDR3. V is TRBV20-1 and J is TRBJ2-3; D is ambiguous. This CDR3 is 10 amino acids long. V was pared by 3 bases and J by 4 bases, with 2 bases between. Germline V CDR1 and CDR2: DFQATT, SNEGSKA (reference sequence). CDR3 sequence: CSARADTQYF. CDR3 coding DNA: TGCAGTGCTAGGGCAGATACGCAGTATTTT.

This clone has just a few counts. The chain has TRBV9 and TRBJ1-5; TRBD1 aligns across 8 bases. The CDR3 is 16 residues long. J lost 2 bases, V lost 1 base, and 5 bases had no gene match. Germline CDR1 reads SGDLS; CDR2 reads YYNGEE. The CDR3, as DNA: TGTGCCAGCAGCGTACACGAGGGACAGGGCAATCAGCCCCAGCATTTT. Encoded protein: CASSVHEGQGNQPQHF.

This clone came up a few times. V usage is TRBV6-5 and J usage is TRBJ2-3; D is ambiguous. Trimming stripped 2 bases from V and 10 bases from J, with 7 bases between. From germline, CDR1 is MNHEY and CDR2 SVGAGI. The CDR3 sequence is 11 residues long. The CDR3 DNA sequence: TGTGCCAGCAGTTACGGGAAGTCGCAGTATTTT. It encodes CASSYGKSQYF.

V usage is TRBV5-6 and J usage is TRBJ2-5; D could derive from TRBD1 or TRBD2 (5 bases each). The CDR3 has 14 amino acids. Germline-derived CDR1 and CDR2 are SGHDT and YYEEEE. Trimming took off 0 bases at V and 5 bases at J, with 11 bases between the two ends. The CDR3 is CASSLGGVRETQYF. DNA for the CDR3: TGTGCCAGCAGCTTGGGAGGGGTCCGGGAGACCCAGTACTTC.

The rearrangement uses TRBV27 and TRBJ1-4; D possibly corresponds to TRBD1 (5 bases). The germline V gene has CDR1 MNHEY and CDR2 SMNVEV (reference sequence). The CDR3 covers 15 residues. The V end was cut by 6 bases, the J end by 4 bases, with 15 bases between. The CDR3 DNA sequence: TGTGCCAGCAGCAGAACCGGGACCTATAATGAAAAACTGTTTTTT. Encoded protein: CASSRTGTYNEKLFF.

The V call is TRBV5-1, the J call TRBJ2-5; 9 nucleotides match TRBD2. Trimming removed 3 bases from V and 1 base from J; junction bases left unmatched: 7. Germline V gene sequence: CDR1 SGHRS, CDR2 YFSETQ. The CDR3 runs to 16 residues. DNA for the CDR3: TGCGCCAGCAGCTCCAGTGTAGCGGGAGCCCAAGAGACCCAGTACTTC. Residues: CASSSSVAGAQETQYF.

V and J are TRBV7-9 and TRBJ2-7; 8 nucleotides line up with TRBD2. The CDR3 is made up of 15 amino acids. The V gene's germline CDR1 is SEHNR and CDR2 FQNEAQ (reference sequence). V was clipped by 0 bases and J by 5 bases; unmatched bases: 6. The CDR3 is CASSLAAGRADEQYF. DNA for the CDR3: TGTGCCAGCAGCTTAGCGGCCGGGAGGGCTGACGAGCAGTACTTC.

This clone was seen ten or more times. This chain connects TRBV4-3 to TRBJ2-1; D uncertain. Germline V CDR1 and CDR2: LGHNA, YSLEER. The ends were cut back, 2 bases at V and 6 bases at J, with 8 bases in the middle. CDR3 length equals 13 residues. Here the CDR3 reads CASSQIHSNEQFF. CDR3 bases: TGCGCCAGCAGCCAAATACACAGCAATGAGCAGTTCTTC.

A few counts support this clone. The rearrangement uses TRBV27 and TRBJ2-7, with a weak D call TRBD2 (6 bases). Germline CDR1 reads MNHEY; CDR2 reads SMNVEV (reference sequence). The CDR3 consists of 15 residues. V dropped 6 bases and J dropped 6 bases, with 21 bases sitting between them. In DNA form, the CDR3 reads TGTGCCAGCAGCACCAGCGGGCAGGTCCGGGGCGAGCAGTACTTC. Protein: CASSTSGQVRGEQYF.

The CDR3 region is CASSLATVEQYF. CDR3 sequence (DNA): TGTGCCAGCAGCTTAGCGACAGTTGAGCAGTACTTC. The V and J genes are TRBV7-2 and TRBJ2-7; D possibly corresponds to TRBD1 (5 bases). This CDR3 spans 12 amino acids. Trimming took off 0 bases at V and 7 bases at J, with 7 bases between the two ends. The germline V gene has CDR1 SGHTA and CDR2 FQGNSA. Looking up the rest from reference TRBV7-2 and TRBJ2-7 gives the full variable domain: GAGVSQSPSNKVTEKGKDVELRCDPISGHTALYWYRQSLGQGLEFLIYFQGNSAPDKSGLPSDRFSAERTGGSVSTLTIQRTQQEDSAVYLCASSLATVEQYFGPGTRLTVT.

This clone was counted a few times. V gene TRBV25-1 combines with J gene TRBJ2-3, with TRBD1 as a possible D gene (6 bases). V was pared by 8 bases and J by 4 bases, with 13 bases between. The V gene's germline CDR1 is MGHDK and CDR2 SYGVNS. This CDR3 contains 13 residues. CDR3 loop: CASVKQGSDTQYF. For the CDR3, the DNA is TGTGCCAGCGTAAAACAGGGTTCAGATACGCAGTATTTT.

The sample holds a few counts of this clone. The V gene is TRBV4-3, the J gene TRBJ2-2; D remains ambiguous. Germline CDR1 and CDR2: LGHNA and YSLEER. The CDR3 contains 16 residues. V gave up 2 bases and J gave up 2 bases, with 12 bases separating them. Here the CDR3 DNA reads TGCGCCAGCAGCCAAATGCAACACCAAAACACCGGGGAGCTGTTTTTT. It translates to CASSQMQHQNTGELFF.

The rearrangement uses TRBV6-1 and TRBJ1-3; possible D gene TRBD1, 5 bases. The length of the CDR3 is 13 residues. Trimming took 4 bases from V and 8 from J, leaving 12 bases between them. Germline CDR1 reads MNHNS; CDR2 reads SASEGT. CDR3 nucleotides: TGTGCCAGCAGTGCAACCGGGGGATACACCATATATTTT. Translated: CASSATGGYTIYF.

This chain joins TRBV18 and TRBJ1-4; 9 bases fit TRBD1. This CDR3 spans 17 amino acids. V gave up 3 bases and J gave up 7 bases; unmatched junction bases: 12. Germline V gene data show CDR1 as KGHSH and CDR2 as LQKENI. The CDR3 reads CASSPGTGQGAAEKLFF. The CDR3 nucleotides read TGTGCCAGCTCACCGGGGACAGGGCAAGGGGCCGCTGAAAAACTGTTTTTT.

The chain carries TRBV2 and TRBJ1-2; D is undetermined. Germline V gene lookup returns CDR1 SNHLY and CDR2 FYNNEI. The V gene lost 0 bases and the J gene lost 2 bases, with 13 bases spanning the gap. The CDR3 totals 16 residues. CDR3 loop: CASSEARLQQNYGYTF. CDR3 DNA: TGTGCCAGCAGTGAAGCGAGACTACAGCAGAACTATGGCTACACCTTC.

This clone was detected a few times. CDR3 region: CAISESSGAQVYGYTF. In nucleotides, the CDR3 is TGTGCCATCAGTGAGTCCTCCGGGGCCCAGGTCTATGGCTACACCTTC. The chain joins TRBV10-3 to TRBJ1-2; D is possibly TRBD1 (5 bases). V was shortened by 0 bases and J by 4 bases, with 15 bases between the two germline ends. There are 16 residues in the CDR3. Per the germline V gene, CDR1 is ENHRY and CDR2 is SYGVKD.

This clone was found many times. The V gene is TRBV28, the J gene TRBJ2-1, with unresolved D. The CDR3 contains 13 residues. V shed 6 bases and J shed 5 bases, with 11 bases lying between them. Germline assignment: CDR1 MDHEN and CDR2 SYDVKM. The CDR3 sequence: CASRESGNNEQFF. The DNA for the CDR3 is TGTGCCAGCAGGGAGTCGGGTAACAATGAGCAGTTCTTC.

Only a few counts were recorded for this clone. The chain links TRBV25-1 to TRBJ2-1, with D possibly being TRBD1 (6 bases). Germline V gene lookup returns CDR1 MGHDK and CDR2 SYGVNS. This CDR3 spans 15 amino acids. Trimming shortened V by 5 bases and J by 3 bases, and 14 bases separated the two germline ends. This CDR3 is CASSSNRDNYNEQFF. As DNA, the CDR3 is TGTGCCAGCAGTAGTAACCGGGACAACTACAATGAGCAGTTCTTC.

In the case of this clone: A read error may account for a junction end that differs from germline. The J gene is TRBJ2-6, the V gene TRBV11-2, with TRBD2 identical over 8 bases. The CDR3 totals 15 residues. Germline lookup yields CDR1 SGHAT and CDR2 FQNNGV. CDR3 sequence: CASSLSASGGNVLTF. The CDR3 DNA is TGTGCCAGCAGCCTAAGTGCCAGCGGGGGCAACGTCCTGACTTTC.